The clone carrying this TCR beta chain has only a few counts. Libraries were prepared by immunoSEQ multiplex PCR; TCRdb keeps only in-frame clonotypes and omits some of them. The sample has more than 100,000 clones, 84% seen once. The sample comes from a study of blood T cell repertoires in COVID-19. Background on the study: Sources were T cells, B-cell-depleted T cells, or PBMCs; the material itself was cDNA or gDNA.

The receptor's source is a human donor in a cohort sampled during active COVID-19. Input material: peripheral blood.

CDR3 protein: CASSLLLAGAGELFF. CDR3 DNA sequence: TGTGCCAGCAGCTTGTTACTAGCGGGGGCCGGGGAGCTGTTTTTT. The rearrangement uses TRBV11-2 and TRBJ2-2; TRBD2 matches at 11 bases. Germline trimming cut 3 bases from V and 6 bases from J; bases unmatched to any gene: 3. CDR1 SGHAT and CDR2 FQNNGV come from the germline V gene. This CDR3 is 15 amino acids long.